Listed below are T cell receptor beta chains from one sample, sequenced in a study of blood T cell repertoires in COVID-19. Assay used: immunoSEQ multiplex PCR; TCRdb lists only in-frame clones, some missing. This repertoire shows some 300,000 clones, about 91% found once; its top ten account for about 9.5%. Sequencing input: PBMCs or T cells enriched from blood (not recorded which). The source is a woman aged 40-49 years who had recovered from COVID-19. The CDR3 runs from the conserved cysteine through the conserved F or W. Each record gives: clone size, V gene, J gene, D gene, CDR3 DNA, CDR3 protein. The D gene is left open where the match is weak. Some rows mark clone size as missing; the rest say once, few, many or name a class of expanded clone.

clone size: .
V gene: TRBV4-3
J gene: TRBJ2-3
D gene: TRBD2
CDR3 DNA: TGCGCCAGCAGCCAAGATTGGGGCGGGGGGGCGACAGATACGCAGTATTTT
CDR3 protein: CASSQDWGGGATDTQYF

clone size: .
V gene: TRBV18
J gene: TRBJ1-6
D gene: TRBD1
CDR3 DNA: TGTGCCAGCTCACCGACAGGGGGGAGTAATTCACCCCTCCACTTT
CDR3 protein: CASSPTGGSNSPLHF

clone size: .
V gene: TRBV5-1
J gene: TRBJ1-1
D gene: TRBD1
CDR3 DNA: TGCGCCAGCAGCTTGTTGGGCACCCGACAGGGGGATAACACTGAAGCTTTCTTT
CDR3 protein: CASSLLGTRQGDNTEAFF

clone size: .
V gene: TRBV11-2
J gene: TRBJ2-3
D gene: .
CDR3 DNA: TGTGCCAGCAGCCCCATGGGGGACTCTCGGGGTACGCAGTATTTT
CDR3 protein: CASSPMGDSRGTQYF

clone size: once
V gene: TRBV15
J gene: TRBJ2-1
D gene: TRBD2
CDR3 DNA: TGTGCCACCAGCAGAGACCGTAGCGGGGGCCTTTACAATGAGCAGTTCTTC
CDR3 protein: CATSRDRSGGLYNEQFF

clone size: .
V gene: TRBV19
J gene: TRBJ1-2
D gene: .
CDR3 DNA: TGTGCCAGTAGTATAGGACAGACGAATCCCTATGGCTACACCTTC
CDR3 protein: CASSIGQTNPYGYTF

clone size: .
V gene: TRBV28
J gene: TRBJ2-2
D gene: TRBD2
CDR3 DNA: TGTGCCAGCAGCACTAGCGGGGGAGGAACCGGGGAGCTGTTTTTT
CDR3 protein: CASSTSGGGTGELFF

clone size: .
V gene: TRBV19
J gene: TRBJ1-2
D gene: TRBD1
CDR3 DNA: TGTGCCAGTAGTTTTACCGGGACAGGGACTAATTATGGCTACACCTTC
CDR3 protein: CASSFTGTGTNYGYTF

clone size: .
V gene: TRBV7-3
J gene: TRBJ2-2
D gene: TRBD1
CDR3 DNA: TGTGCCAGCAGCCCGACGACAGGGGGCGTCGGGGAGCTGTTTTTT
CDR3 protein: CASSPTTGGVGELFF

clone size: few
V gene: TRBV3-1/TRBV3-2
J gene: TRBJ2-5
D gene: .
CDR3 DNA: TGTGCCAGCAGCCAGGCAGACAGCGGGCCCCAGTACTTC
CDR3 protein: CASSQADSGPQYF

clone size: .
V gene: TRBV5-8
J gene: TRBJ1-6
D gene: .
CDR3 DNA: TGTGCCAGCAGCTCCCGGGACTTCTCACCCCTCCACTTT
CDR3 protein: CASSSRDFSPLHF

clone size: .
V gene: TRBV27
J gene: TRBJ1-5
D gene: TRBD1
CDR3 DNA: TGTGCCAGCAACCCGGGACAGACACCGAATCAGCCCCAGCATTTT
CDR3 protein: CASNPGQTPNQPQHF

clone size: few
V gene: TRBV7-8
J gene: TRBJ2-1
D gene: TRBD2
CDR3 DNA: TGTGCCAGCAGCTTACTAGCGGGGGCCAATGAGCAGTTCTTC
CDR3 protein: CASSLLAGANEQFF

clone size: .
V gene: TRBV5-4
J gene: TRBJ2-7
D gene: TRBD1
CDR3 DNA: TGTGCCAGCAGCAGCAGGGGGCTGGCCTACGAGCAGTACTTC
CDR3 protein: CASSSRGLAYEQYF

clone size: .
V gene: TRBV28
J gene: TRBJ1-5
D gene: TRBD1
CDR3 DNA: TGTGCCAGCAGTTACTCCGGGACAGCTAGCAATCAGCCCCAGCATTTT
CDR3 protein: CASSYSGTASNQPQHF

clone size: .
V gene: TRBV3-1/TRBV3-2
J gene: TRBJ2-3
D gene: TRBD1
CDR3 DNA: TGTGCCAGCAGCCAAGTACCCGACAGGGGCGTCACAGATACGCAGTATTTT
CDR3 protein: CASSQVPDRGVTDTQYF

clone size: .
V gene: TRBV2
J gene: TRBJ2-5
D gene: .
CDR3 DNA: TGTGCCAGCAGTCTGGCGGAGGGAGAAGAGACCCAGTACTTC
CDR3 protein: CASSLAEGEETQYF

clone size: .
V gene: TRBV6-5
J gene: TRBJ2-5
D gene: TRBD1
CDR3 DNA: TGTGCCAGCAGGAGGGGGCAGGAGACCCAGTACTTC
CDR3 protein: CASRRGQETQYF

clone size: .
V gene: TRBV7-3
J gene: TRBJ2-3
D gene: .
CDR3 DNA: TGTGCCAGCAGCCGCGGGTCCACAGATACGCAGTATTTT
CDR3 protein: CASSRGSTDTQYF

clone size: .
V gene: TRBV5-6
J gene: TRBJ1-2
D gene: TRBD1
CDR3 DNA: TGTGCCAGCAGCTTGCGGGACAGGGTTTTTGTTGGCTACACCTTC
CDR3 protein: CASSLRDRVFVGYTF

clone size: .
V gene: TRBV13
J gene: TRBJ2-7
D gene: TRBD2
CDR3 DNA: TGTGCCAGCAGCTTACGGCGGGAGGGCTACGAGCAGTACTTC
CDR3 protein: CASSLRREGYEQYF

clone size: .
V gene: TRBV15
J gene: TRBJ1-5
D gene: .
CDR3 DNA: TGTGCCACCGGGAGGGGCAGGGCCGGCAATCAGCCCCAGCATTTT
CDR3 protein: CATGRGRAGNQPQHF

clone size: few
V gene: TRBV15
J gene: TRBJ2-6
D gene: .
CDR3 DNA: TGTGCCACCTCTAGTGCCCTTCTCTCTGGGGCCAACGTCCTGACTTTC
CDR3 protein: CATSSALLSGANVLTF

clone size: .
V gene: TRBV19
J gene: TRBJ1-6
D gene: .
CDR3 DNA: TGTGCCAGTAGTCTTACGACCGCGGGGGCATATAATTCACCCCTCCACTTT
CDR3 protein: CASSLTTAGAYNSPLHF

clone size: few
V gene: TRBV30
J gene: TRBJ2-2
D gene: TRBD1
CDR3 DNA: TGTGCCTGGAGTGGGGACAGTTTCACCGGGGAGCTGTTTTTT
CDR3 protein: CAWSGDSFTGELFF

clone size: .
V gene: TRBV9
J gene: TRBJ2-1
D gene: .
CDR3 DNA: TGTGCCAGCAGCGTAGGCTCAGGGGATTACTACAATGAGCAGTTCTTC
CDR3 protein: CASSVGSGDYYNEQFF

clone size: .
V gene: TRBV28
J gene: TRBJ2-7
D gene: TRBD1
CDR3 DNA: TGTGCCAGCAGCCCCCGAGGGACAGGGGTGCCCCACGAGCAGTACTTC
CDR3 protein: CASSPRGTGVPHEQYF

clone size: once
V gene: TRBV7-2
J gene: TRBJ2-3
D gene: TRBD2
CDR3 DNA: TGTGCCAGCAGCTCCCGGACTAGCGGGGGGTTAGGAGATACGCAGTATTTT
CDR3 protein: CASSSRTSGGLGDTQYF

clone size: .
V gene: TRBV27
J gene: TRBJ2-5
D gene: .
CDR3 DNA: TGTGCCAGCAGTTTACGCTCCGAGGGCCGGAAGACCCAGTACTTC
CDR3 protein: CASSLRSEGRKTQYF

clone size: .
V gene: TRBV27
J gene: TRBJ1-1
D gene: TRBD1
CDR3 DNA: TGTGCCAGCAGTCTGACAGGGGCTAATACTGAAGCTTTCTTT
CDR3 protein: CASSLTGANTEAFF

clone size: once
V gene: TRBV18
J gene: TRBJ1-2
D gene: .
CDR3 DNA: TGTGCCAGCTCACCGTCCGGGACATTCTCCGCCTCCTATGGCTACACCTTC
CDR3 protein: CASSPSGTFSASYGYTF

clone size: .
V gene: TRBV27
J gene: TRBJ1-2
D gene: .
CDR3 DNA: TGTGCCAGCAGTTTATTGCAGGGGCTCCCTGGCTACACCTTC
CDR3 protein: CASSLLQGLPGYTF

clone size: few
V gene: TRBV7-2
J gene: TRBJ1-1
D gene: .
CDR3 DNA: TGTGCCAGCAGCTTAGAGTGGGCGAACACTGAAGCTTTCTTT
CDR3 protein: CASSLEWANTEAFF

clone size: .
V gene: TRBV7-3
J gene: TRBJ2-1
D gene: TRBD2
CDR3 DNA: TGTGCCAGCAGCCTCCTTGGTAGCGGGGTTGATGAGCAGTTCTTC
CDR3 protein: CASSLLGSGVDEQFF

clone size: .
V gene: TRBV9
J gene: TRBJ2-2
D gene: .
CDR3 DNA: TGTGCCAGCAGCACAATACAGGGAGCCGGGGAGCTGTTTTTT
CDR3 protein: CASSTIQGAGELFF

clone size: .
V gene: TRBV2
J gene: TRBJ1-6
D gene: TRBD1
CDR3 DNA: TGTGCCAGCAGTGAGGGGACAGGAGATAATTCACCCCTCCACTTT
CDR3 protein: CASSEGTGDNSPLHF

clone size: .
V gene: TRBV10-3
J gene: TRBJ1-2
D gene: TRBD1
CDR3 DNA: TGTGCCATCAGTGAGCCGGGACAGGAGGAGTATGGCTACACCTTC
CDR3 protein: CAISEPGQEEYGYTF

clone size: few
V gene: TRBV4-3
J gene: TRBJ1-1
D gene: .
CDR3 DNA: TGCGCCAGCAGCCAAGATCTGCAGGGGACTGAAGCTTTCTTT
CDR3 protein: CASSQDLQGTEAFF

clone size: .
V gene: TRBV9
J gene: TRBJ2-1
D gene: .
CDR3 DNA: TGTGCCAGCAGCCCACAGGGAAGCTCCTACAATGAGCAGTTCTTC
CDR3 protein: CASSPQGSSYNEQFF

clone size: .
V gene: TRBV7-6
J gene: TRBJ2-7
D gene: TRBD2
CDR3 DNA: TGTGCCAGCAGCTTAGAGCGGGGCTCCTACGAGCAGTACTTC
CDR3 protein: CASSLERGSYEQYF

clone size: .
V gene: TRBV28
J gene: TRBJ1-5
D gene: .
CDR3 DNA: TGTGCCAGCAGACCCAGGGGAAGTGGCCAGCCCCAGCATTTT
CDR3 protein: CASRPRGSGQPQHF

clone size: few
V gene: TRBV7-9
J gene: TRBJ1-1
D gene: .
CDR3 DNA: TGTGCCAGCAGCTTAGGAGGCGAGAACACTGAAGCTTTCTTT
CDR3 protein: CASSLGGENTEAFF

clone size: .
V gene: TRBV28
J gene: TRBJ2-7
D gene: TRBD1
CDR3 DNA: TGTGCCAGCAGTCCCGGGACAGGTCGGCTCTGGGAGCAGTACTTC
CDR3 protein: CASSPGTGRLWEQYF

clone size: .
V gene: TRBV7-2
J gene: TRBJ2-5
D gene: TRBD1
CDR3 DNA: TGTGCCAGCAGGCCGGGACAGCAAGAGACCCAGTACTTC
CDR3 protein: CASRPGQQETQYF

clone size: .
V gene: TRBV4-3
J gene: TRBJ1-4
D gene: .
CDR3 DNA: TGCGCCAGCAGCCAAGGGGGGGAAGAGGAAAAACTGTTTTTT
CDR3 protein: CASSQGGEEEKLFF

clone size: .
V gene: TRBV11-1
J gene: TRBJ2-7
D gene: .
CDR3 DNA: TGTGCCAGCAGCTTAGGGACATACTCCTACGAGCAGTACTTC
CDR3 protein: CASSLGTYSYEQYF

clone size: .
V gene: TRBV5-4
J gene: TRBJ2-7
D gene: .
CDR3 DNA: TGTGCCAGCAGCTTCGGCGGCAGGGGTTTCGACGAGCAGTACTTC
CDR3 protein: CASSFGGRGFDEQYF

clone size: .
V gene: TRBV11-2
J gene: TRBJ2-7
D gene: TRBD2
CDR3 DNA: TGTGCCAGCAGCTCGGCCGGGACTAGCGGGAGGGCCTCCTACGAGCAGTACTTC
CDR3 protein: CASSSAGTSGRASYEQYF

clone size: .
V gene: TRBV28
J gene: TRBJ1-4
D gene: .
CDR3 DNA: TGTGCCAGCAGTGCGGGGGGTTGGGAAAAACTGTTTTTT
CDR3 protein: CASSAGGWEKLFF

clone size: .
V gene: TRBV7-2
J gene: TRBJ2-1
D gene: .
CDR3 DNA: TGTGCCAGCAGCTTAGCTATCGGTGGCTACAATGAGCAGTTCTTC
CDR3 protein: CASSLAIGGYNEQFF

clone size: .
V gene: TRBV5-6
J gene: TRBJ2-7
D gene: .
CDR3 DNA: TGTGCCAGCAGCTTGGCCTGGCGGGACCAGCAGTACTTC
CDR3 protein: CASSLAWRDQQYF

clone size: .
V gene: TRBV18
J gene: TRBJ2-6
D gene: .
CDR3 DNA: TGTGCCAGCTCACCACAGGGAGCCAGCAGCTCTGGGGCCAACGTCCTGACTTTC
CDR3 protein: CASSPQGASSSGANVLTF